This TCR beta chain was documented in a study of T cell changes during pregnancy in multiple sclerosis. Some clones are missing from TCRdb's copy, which holds only in-frame ones; the method was immunoSEQ multiplex PCR. The sample lists over 65,000 clones, approximately 94% occurring once. The sequencing used peripheral blood, collected in the third trimester of pregnancy. This clonotype originated in a female donor with multiple sclerosis, enrolled in a pregnancy study.

The CDR3 DNA reads as TGTGCCAGCTATGGAGGGGGCAAGACCTTC. Its protein is CASYGGGKTF. V gene TRBV6-1 combines with J gene TRBJ1-2, with 7 bases matching TRBD1. Trimming removed 8 bases from V and 14 bases from J; junction bases left unmatched: 8. CDR1 and CDR2 from the germline V gene are MNHNS and SASEGT. The CDR3 has 10 residues.